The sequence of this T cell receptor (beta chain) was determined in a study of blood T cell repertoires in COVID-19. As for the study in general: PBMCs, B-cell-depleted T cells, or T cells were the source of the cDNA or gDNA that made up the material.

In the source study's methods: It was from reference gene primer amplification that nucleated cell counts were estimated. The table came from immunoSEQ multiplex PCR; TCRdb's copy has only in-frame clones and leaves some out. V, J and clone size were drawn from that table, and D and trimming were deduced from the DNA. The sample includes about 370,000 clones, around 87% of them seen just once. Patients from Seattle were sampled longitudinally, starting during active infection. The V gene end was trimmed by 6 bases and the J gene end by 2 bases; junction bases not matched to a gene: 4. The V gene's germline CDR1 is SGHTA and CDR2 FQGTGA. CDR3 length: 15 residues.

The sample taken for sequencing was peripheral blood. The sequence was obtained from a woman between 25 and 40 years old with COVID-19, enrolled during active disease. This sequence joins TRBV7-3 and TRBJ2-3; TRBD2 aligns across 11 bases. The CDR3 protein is CASSVAGGPTDTQYF. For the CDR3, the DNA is TGTGCCAGCAGTGTAGCGGGAGGGCCCACAGATACGCAGTATTTT.